Many counts were recorded for the clone carrying this T cell receptor beta chain. No antigen is known for it. RNA transcripts were the template for amplifying TCR beta CDR3 regions. Primed by the HTBI set, a first-round RT-PCR was run on the TCR CDR3. TCRdb re-analysed the multiplex PCR reads in MiXCR, keeping a single row per CDR3 protein. The sample comprises approximately 710,000 distinct CDR3 sequences, 17% of which are singletons, and 15% to 18% rests with the top ten. This sample was included in a study of T cells in Graves' hyperthyroidism and ophthalmopathy. Study information: Blood was drawn when the patient was first diagnosed and still untreated. Study-wide findings and caveats: Among clonotypes expanded in thyroid above 0.001, most were also found in blood.

Trimming shortened V by 8 bases and J by 9 bases, and 19 bases separated the two germline ends. This CDR3 comprises 13 residues. The V gene's germline CDR1 is SGHTA and CDR2 FQGNSA. A lack of ophthalmopathy progression within 18 months defined stable Graves' hyperthyroidism. PBMCs were sourced from roughly 10 ml fresh peripheral blood. Sequenced input: blood. The V and J genes are TRBV7-2 and TRBJ1-2; D perhaps matches TRBD1 (6 bases). This TCR derives from a man between 50 and 59 years old with Graves' hyperthyroidism. As DNA, the CDR3 is TGTGCCAGCGGACAGAGTCTCTCTCGCAGCTACACCTTC. Translated: CASGQSLSRSYTF.